Below, 12 T cell receptor beta chains from the same sample are listed, as sequenced in a study of shared clonotypes between healthy human individuals. This table comes from immunoSEQ multiplex PCR, and its TCRdb copy is limited to in-frame clones, with some not included. The data show 2 million to 2.5 million clones, under 95% seen once. The sequencing sample was made of naive CD4+ T cells from PBMCs. The subset here: CD45RA+ positively selected. Receptor source: a man younger than 30 in good health. Some clones in this sample may be carry-over from other donors' samples.

This chain links TRBV7-8 with TRBJ2-5; 8 bases align to TRBD1. V was pared by 0 bases and J by 5 bases, with 8 bases of the junction left unmatched. In germline, CDR1 is SGHVS, CDR2 FQNEAQ. The CDR3 covers 16 residues. Written as DNA, the CDR3 is TGTGCCAGCAGCTTAGCGCCGCAGGGGGCGGGGGAGACCCAGTACTTC. It translates to CASSLAPQGAGETQYF.

This chain connects TRBV6-1 to TRBJ1-2; D unclear. The CDR3 totals 16 residues. Trimming stripped 4 bases from V and 5 bases from J, with 20 bases between. Germline V lookup: CDR1 MNHNS, CDR2 SASEGT. The CDR3 DNA follows: TGTGCCAGCAGTGGTTCATTGGGCAGGACCGCATATGGCTACACCTTC. As protein: CASSGSLGRTAYGYTF.

V usage is TRBV29-1 and J usage is TRBJ1-1, with D unresolved. Germline loops: CDR1 SQVTM, CDR2 ANQGSEA. The CDR3 spans 14 residues. V lost 4 bases, J lost 0 bases, and 12 bases lay in between. The CDR3 nucleotides are TGCAGCGTTGGTGTACTGGGGATGAACACTGAAGCTTTCTTT. It encodes CSVGVLGMNTEAFF.

The V and J genes are TRBV28 and TRBJ2-2; no definite D call. This CDR3 comprises 14 residues. V was clipped by 3 bases and J by 8 bases, with 13 bases between them. Germline V CDR1 and CDR2: MDHEN, SYDVKM. The CDR3: CASSFNSADGELFF. Here the CDR3 DNA reads TGTGCCAGCAGTTTTAACTCCGCGGATGGGGAGCTGTTTTTT.

The chain recombines TRBV7-2 with TRBJ2-5; D is perhaps TRBD1 (6 bases). The CDR3 contains 14 residues. Per germline, CDR1 SGHTA and CDR2 FQGNSA. V lost 3 bases and J 0 bases, leaving 8 bases between the germline ends. This chain's CDR3 is CASSFGQNQETQYF. Here the CDR3 DNA reads TGTGCCAGCAGCTTTGGACAGAACCAAGAGACCCAGTACTTC.

This chain uses TRBV28 with TRBJ2-3; D is possibly TRBD2 (6 bases). Per the germline V gene, CDR1 is MDHEN and CDR2 is SYDVKM. This CDR3 is built from 16 residues. Trimming took off 6 bases at V and 4 bases at J, with 20 bases between the two ends. CDR3 sequence (DNA): TGTGCCAGCAGACCTCCGGGAGCGGCCGGGGCAGATACGCAGTATTTT. Translated, it gives CASRPPGAAGADTQYF.

The rearrangement uses TRBV9 and TRBJ2-1, with 14 nucleotides matching TRBD2. CDR1 SGDLS and CDR2 YYNGEE come from the germline V gene. After removal of 5 bases from V and 1 base from J, the junction contained 5 bases not matched to a gene. The CDR3 extends over 17 amino acids. The CDR3 region is CASSGTSGSGSYNEQFF. The DNA for the CDR3 is TGTGCCAGCAGTGGGACTAGCGGGAGTGGTTCCTACAATGAGCAGTTCTTC.

Only a few counts were recorded for this clone. J is TRBJ2-7 and V is TRBV7-2, with 12 bases aligning to TRBD2. With 7 bases clipped from V and 7 bases from J, the junction kept 11 bases outside the gene matches. The CDR3 has 15 amino acids. The germline CDR1 and CDR2 sequences are SGHTA and FQGNSA. DNA of the CDR3: TGTGCCAGCAAGTTAGGACTAGCGGGAACGGGGGAGCAGTACTTC. It is translated as CASKLGLAGTGEQYF. Full variable domain (rest looked up from reference TRBV7-2 and TRBJ2-7): GAGVSQSPSNKVTEKGKDVELRCDPISGHTALYWYRQSLGQGLEFLIYFQGNSAPDKSGLPSDRFSAERTGGSVSTLTIQRTQQEDSAVYLCASKLGLAGTGEQYFGPGTRLTVT.

The chain combines TRBV7-9 with TRBJ2-7; 9 nucleotides line up with TRBD2. CDR3 size: 14 residues. Unmatched junction bases numbered 7, after V lost 10 bases and J lost 0 bases. The germline CDR1 and CDR2 sequences are SEHNR and FQNEAQ (reference sequence). Here the CDR3 DNA reads TGTGCCACGCGGGAAGCGGGAGGCTCCTACGAGCAGTACTTC. It codes for CATREAGGSYEQYF.

This rearrangement joins TRBV28 to TRBJ2-7, with D possibly matching TRBD2 (7 bases). The CDR3 is made up of 16 amino acids. Germline V gene sequence: CDR1 MDHEN, CDR2 SYDVKM. With 7 bases removed from V and 3 bases from J, the gap between germline ends came to 22 bases. CDR3 coding DNA: TGTGCCAGCACCCCTGGGGGGGCAGGGAGGGACTACGAGCAGTACTTC. Its translation is CASTPGGAGRDYEQYF.

The gene calls are TRBV5-1 and TRBJ2-7; 7 bases are a match to TRBD1. The germline V gene has CDR1 SGHRS and CDR2 YFSETQ. Losses at the gene ends were 0 bases for V and 3 bases for J; bases not matched to a gene: 6. This CDR3 spans 15 amino acids. CDR3 protein: CASSLGPGGYYEQYF. In DNA form, the CDR3 reads TGCGCCAGCAGCTTGGGGCCAGGGGGTTACTACGAGCAGTACTTC.

The sample holds one count of this clone. This rearrangement joins TRBV29-1 to TRBJ1-2; 7 bases map to TRBD1. CDR3 length: 12 amino acids. The trim removed 6 bases at V and 4 bases at J, leaving 5 bases unmatched. Per germline, CDR1 SQVTM and CDR2 ANQGSEA. The CDR3 reads CSVVDRTYGYTF. In nucleotides, the CDR3 is TGCAGCGTCGTGGACAGGACCTATGGCTACACCTTC.